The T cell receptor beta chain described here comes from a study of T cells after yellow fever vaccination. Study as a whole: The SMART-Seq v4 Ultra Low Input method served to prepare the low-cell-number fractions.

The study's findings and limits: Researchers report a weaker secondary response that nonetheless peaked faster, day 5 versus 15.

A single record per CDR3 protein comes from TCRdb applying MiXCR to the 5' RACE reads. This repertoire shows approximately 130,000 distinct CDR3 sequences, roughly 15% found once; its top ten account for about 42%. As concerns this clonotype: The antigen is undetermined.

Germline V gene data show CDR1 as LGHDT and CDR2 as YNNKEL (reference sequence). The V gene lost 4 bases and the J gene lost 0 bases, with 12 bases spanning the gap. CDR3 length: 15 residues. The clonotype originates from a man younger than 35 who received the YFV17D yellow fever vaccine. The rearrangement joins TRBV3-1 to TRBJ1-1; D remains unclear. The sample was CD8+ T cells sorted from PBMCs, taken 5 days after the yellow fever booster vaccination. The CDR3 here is CASSPAVGLNTEAFF. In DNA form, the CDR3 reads TGTGCCAGCAGCCCAGCGGTGGGATTGAACACTGAAGCTTTCTTT.